This is a list of T cell receptor beta chains from one sample in a study of blood T cell repertoires in COVID-19. Measured with immunoSEQ multiplex PCR; TCRdb has only the in-frame clones, and not every one. The table includes fewer than 200,000 clones, 79% detected once. Sample: peripheral blood. Every receptor here comes from an older woman with COVID-19, enrolled during active disease. Both conserved end residues are part of each CDR3. A D gene is named only where the DNA matches it firmly. Expanded clones are given a class, and other clones once, few, many or no size at all.

TRBV9	NA	TRBD1	TRBJ1-1	CASSVDDRDSEAFF	TGTGCCAGCAGCGTTGATGACAGGGACTCTGAAGCTTTCTTT
TRBV28	NA	TRBD1	TRBJ2-7	CASSPVGQGSYEQYF	TGTGCCAGCAGTCCCGTGGGACAGGGGTCTTACGAGCAGTACTTC
TRBV7-2	NA	NA	TRBJ2-5	CASSFTGLETQYF	TGTGCCAGCAGCTTTACAGGGTTGGAGACCCAGTACTTC
TRBV7-2	few	NA	TRBJ2-7	CASSRDSSSYEQYF	TGTGCCAGCAGCCGGGACTCGAGCTCCTACGAGCAGTACTTC
TRBV2	NA	NA	TRBJ1-4	CASNQYGGNEKLFF	TGTGCCAGCAACCAGTACGGCGGAAATGAAAAACTGTTTTTT
TRBV28	few	NA	TRBJ2-2	CASSRTGGIIGELFF	TGTGCCAGCAGTCGAACCGGGGGAATCATCGGGGAGCTGTTTTTT
TRBV30	few	NA	TRBJ1-1	CAWSTLNTEAFF	TGTGCCTGGTCCACACTGAACACTGAAGCTTTCTTT
TRBV4-3	NA	TRBD1	TRBJ1-2	CASSQKVGQGKDGYTF	TGCGCCAGCAGCCAGAAAGTAGGACAGGGGAAGGATGGCTACACCTTC
TRBV10-2	NA	NA	TRBJ2-1	CASTAGDNEQFF	TGCGCCAGCACGGCAGGGGACAATGAGCAGTTCTTC
TRBV6-5	NA	TRBD2	TRBJ2-2	CASSRTSGRAGELFF	TGTGCCAGCAGTCGGACTAGCGGGAGGGCCGGGGAGCTGTTTTTT
TRBV25-1	few	NA	TRBJ1-2	CASSDMPPGGYTF	TGTGCCAGCAGTGATATGCCCCCAGGGGGCTACACCTTC
TRBV6-5	NA	TRBD2	TRBJ2-1	CASSAASGIYNEQFF	TGTGCCAGCAGCGCCGCTAGCGGGATTTACAATGAGCAGTTCTTC
TRBV27	NA	NA	TRBJ2-5	CASSPLPGGIEQETQYF	TGTGCCAGCAGTCCACTCCCCGGGGGTATTGAACAAGAGACCCAGTACTTC
TRBV18	NA	TRBD2	TRBJ2-3	CASSPLGTSGTDTQYF	TGTGCCAGCTCACCTCTGGGGACTAGCGGCACAGATACGCAGTATTTT
TRBV30	once	NA	TRBJ1-5	CARGTGTNQPQHF	TGTGCCCGAGGAACGGGGACTAATCAGCCCCAGCATTTT
TRBV6-1	NA	NA	TRBJ2-1	CASSEEGRTYNEQFF	TGTGCCAGCAGTGAGGAGGGTCGGACCTACAATGAGCAGTTCTTC
TRBV7-8	NA	NA	TRBJ1-2	CASSHDRSYGYTF	TGTGCCAGCAGCCATGACAGGAGCTATGGCTACACCTTC
TRBV9	NA	NA	TRBJ1-6	CASSFDRLNYNSPLHF	TGTGCCAGCAGCTTCGACAGGCTAAACTATAATTCACCCCTCCACTTT
TRBV19	NA	TRBD2	TRBJ2-2	CASSRVTSGRVGGTGELFF	TGTGCCAGTAGTAGGGTGACTAGCGGGAGGGTTGGGGGCACCGGGGAGCTGTTTTTT
TRBV3-1/TRBV3-2	NA	NA	TRBJ1-3	CASSQDWWTPSGNTIYF	TGTGCCAGCAGCCAAGATTGGTGGACACCCTCCGGAAACACCATATATTTT
TRBV11-3	NA	TRBD2	TRBJ2-7	CASRRWEPAGGLWSYEQYF	TGTGCCAGCCGCCGATGGGAGCCAGCGGGAGGGCTTTGGAGCTACGAGCAGTACTTC
TRBV7-2	NA	TRBD1	TRBJ1-2	CASSLTGGRDGYTF	TGTGCCAGCAGCCTCACAGGGGGCAGGGATGGCTACACCTTC
TRBV28	NA	TRBD2	TRBJ2-1	CASSTTSGREDNEQFF	TGTGCCAGCAGTACCACCAGCGGGAGGGAAGACAATGAGCAGTTCTTC
TRBV7-2	NA	NA	TRBJ1-5	CASSLGLEYSNQPQHF	TGTGCCAGCAGCTTAGGATTAGAATATAGCAATCAGCCCCAGCATTTT
TRBV3-1/TRBV3-2	NA	TRBD1	TRBJ2-5	CASSLRGQSQETQYF	TGTGCCAGCAGCCTCAGGGGACAGAGCCAAGAGACCCAGTACTTC
TRBV7-2	NA	TRBD1	TRBJ2-5	CASSLGTVAGETQYF	TGTGCCAGCAGCCTCGGGACAGTGGCCGGGGAGACCCAGTACTTC
TRBV5-4	few	TRBD1	TRBJ2-7	CASSLTGGDEQYF	TGTGCCAGCAGCTTGACAGGGGGTGACGAGCAGTACTTC
TRBV19	NA	TRBD1	TRBJ1-3	CASSGRQGSFGRSGNTIYF	TGTGCCAGTAGCGGGAGACAGGGGAGTTTCGGTCGCTCTGGAAACACCATATATTTT
TRBV5-4	NA	NA	TRBJ1-6	CASGVDQTASPLHF	TGTGCCAGCGGCGTAGACCAGACAGCTTCACCCCTCCACTTT
TRBV7-9	NA	NA	TRBJ1-1	CASRGLQEWTGNTEAFF	TGTGCCAGCAGGGGGCTTCAAGAGTGGACGGGGAACACTGAAGCTTTCTTT
TRBV15	NA	TRBD2	TRBJ2-1	CATSRDSVGSGRSRNEQFF	TGTGCCACCAGCAGAGATAGTGTCGGTAGCGGGAGATCAAGAAATGAGCAGTTCTTC
TRBV19	NA	NA	TRBJ1-5	CASSIAGGNQPQHF	TGTGCCAGTAGTATAGCGGGTGGCAATCAGCCCCAGCATTTT
TRBV10-3	NA	TRBD1	TRBJ2-2	CAISEPTGGTGELFF	TGTGCCATCAGTGAGCCCACAGGGGGCACCGGGGAGCTGTTTTTT
TRBV7-9	NA	TRBD1	TRBJ2-2	CASSSMTGWDTGELFF	TGTGCCAGCAGCTCTATGACAGGGTGGGACACCGGGGAGCTGTTTTTT
TRBV7-6	few	NA	TRBJ2-7	CASSLAVSETTPREQYF	TGTGCCAGCAGCTTAGCAGTCTCAGAAACTACACCTCGGGAGCAGTACTTC
TRBV3-1/TRBV3-2	NA	NA	TRBJ2-4	CASSQVAGLGNIQYF	TGTGCCAGCAGCCAAGTGGCAGGGCTAGGGAACATTCAGTACTTC
TRBV5-1	NA	TRBD1	TRBJ2-2	CASSLDRTGVGTGELFF	TGCGCCAGCAGCTTAGACCGGACAGGGGTGGGCACCGGGGAGCTGTTTTTT
TRBV7-8	NA	TRBD2	TRBJ2-1	CASSTLAGVFHNEQFF	TGTGCCAGCAGTACCCTAGCGGGAGTTTTCCACAATGAGCAGTTCTTC
TRBV5-1	NA	TRBD2	TRBJ2-2	CASSSETSGGSVGELFF	TGCGCCAGCAGCTCGGAGACTAGCGGGGGTAGTGTTGGGGAGCTGTTTTTT
TRBV10-1	few	NA	TRBJ2-1	CASSRAPTNEQFF	TGCGCCAGCAGCCGAGCCCCTACCAATGAGCAGTTCTTC
TRBV19	NA	TRBD1	TRBJ1-2	CASRIGTGARYGYTF	TGTGCCAGTAGAATCGGAACAGGGGCTCGCTATGGCTACACCTTC
TRBV7-2	NA	NA	TRBJ1-6	CASSLGGTPNSYNSPLHF	TGTGCCAGCAGCTTAGGGGGGACACCTAACTCCTATAATTCACCCCTCCACTTT
TRBV29-1	NA	NA	TRBJ1-5	CSVGGLGDQPQHF	TGCAGCGTGGGGGGGCTCGGGGATCAGCCCCAGCATTTT
TRBV27	NA	NA	TRBJ2-5	CASSLWGLAEETQYF	TGTGCCAGCAGTTTATGGGGATTAGCGGAAGAGACCCAGTACTTC
TRBV7-2	NA	NA	TRBJ1-1	CASSLAGRANTEAFF	TGTGCCAGCAGCTTAGCGGGCAGAGCGAACACTGAAGCTTTCTTT
TRBV5-1	NA	TRBD1	TRBJ1-4	CASSGQGITNEKLFF	TGCGCCAGCAGCGGACAGGGTATTACTAATGAAAAACTGTTTTTT
TRBV28	NA	NA	TRBJ1-1	CASSPTGVNTEAFF	TGTGCCAGCAGCCCTACAGGTGTGAACACTGAAGCTTTCTTT
TRBV19	once	NA	TRBJ1-2	CASNAGANLNYGYTF	TGTGCCAGTAATGCAGGGGCTAACCTAAACTATGGCTACACCTTC
TRBV6-5	NA	NA	TRBJ2-7	CASKEGTFSYEQYF	TGTGCCAGCAAGGAGGGGACTTTTTCCTACGAGCAGTACTTC
TRBV6-2/TRBV6-3	once	TRBD2	TRBJ2-7	CASSYNLAGVDEQYF	TGTGCCAGCAGTTACAACCTAGCGGGAGTGGACGAGCAGTACTTC
TRBV24-1	NA	NA	TRBJ1-1	CATSDSATNPNTEAFF	TGTGCCACCAGTGATTCCGCCACAAACCCGAACACTGAAGCTTTCTTT
TRBV11-2	once	TRBD2	TRBJ2-3	CASSLIRASGGKADTQYF	TGTGCCAGCAGCTTAATCCGGGCTAGCGGGGGGAAGGCAGATACGCAGTATTTT
TRBV10-3	NA	TRBD2	TRBJ2-3	CAISGSRTSGGLTYTQYF	TGTGCCATCAGTGGGTCACGGACTAGCGGGGGCCTCACCTATACGCAGTATTTT
TRBV7-8	NA	TRBD2	TRBJ2-2	CASSRPGGAGTGELFF	TGTGCCAGCAGCCGTCCCGGGGGGGCCGGCACCGGGGAGCTGTTTTTT